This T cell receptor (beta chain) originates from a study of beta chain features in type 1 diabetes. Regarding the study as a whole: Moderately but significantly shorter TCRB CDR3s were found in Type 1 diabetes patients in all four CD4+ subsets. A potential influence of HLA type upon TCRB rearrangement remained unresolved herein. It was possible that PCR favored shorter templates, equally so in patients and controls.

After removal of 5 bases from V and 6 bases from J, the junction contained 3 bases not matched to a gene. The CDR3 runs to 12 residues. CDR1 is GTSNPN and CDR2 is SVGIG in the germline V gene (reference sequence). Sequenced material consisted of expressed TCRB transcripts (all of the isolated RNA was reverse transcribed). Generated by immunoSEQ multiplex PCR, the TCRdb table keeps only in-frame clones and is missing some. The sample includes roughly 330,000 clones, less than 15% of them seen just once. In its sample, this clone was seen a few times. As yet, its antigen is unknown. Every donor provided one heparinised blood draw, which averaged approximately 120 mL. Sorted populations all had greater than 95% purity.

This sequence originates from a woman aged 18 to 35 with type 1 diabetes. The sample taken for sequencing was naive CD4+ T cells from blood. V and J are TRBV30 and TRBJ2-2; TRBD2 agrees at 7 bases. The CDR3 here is CAWGGGAGELFF. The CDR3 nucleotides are TGTGCCTGGGGGGGAGGGGCCGGGGAGCTGTTTTTT. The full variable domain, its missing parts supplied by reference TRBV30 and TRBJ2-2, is SQTIHQWPATLVQPVGSPLSLECTVEGTSNPNLYWYRQAAGRGLQLLFYSVGIGQISSEVPQNLSASRPQDRQFILSSKKLLLSDSGFYLCAWGGGAGELFFGEGSRLTVL.